Each of the 16 T cell receptor beta chains below was sequenced from the same sample in a study of identical twins listed by TCRdb under 2016. The library relied on 5' RACE. TCRdb names Illumina HiSeq 2000 as the instrument used. The raw public data were reprocessed by TCRdb itself: fastp quality trimming at Q25, MiXCR clonotype calling, in-frame beta chains only. For every CDR3 protein sequence, its rows merge into one entry that carries the most common genes and DNA. Here the sample has about 470,000 distinct CDR3 sequences; 20% to 25% occur a single time. The ten largest clones add up to 2.9% of the sample. These data were also reused for a study on T cells expressing NK-cell markers.

The sample was CD4+ T cells sorted from blood. These receptors came from a young woman in good health.

A few counts support this clonotype. The J gene is TRBJ2-1, the V gene TRBV20-1; D possibly uses TRBD1 or TRBD2 (5 bases each). Germline V gene sequence: CDR1 DFQATT, CDR2 SNEGSKA (reference sequence). The CDR3 length is 12 residues. V lost 6 bases, J lost 12 bases, and 18 bases lay in between. The CDR3 loop is CSASRRDAGQFF. For the CDR3, the DNA is TGCAGTGCCTCCCGCCGGGACGCTGGGCAGTTCTTC.

This clonotype appeared a few times. The J gene is TRBJ2-1, the V gene TRBV5-1; D remains ambiguous. The CDR3 runs to 15 residues. Trimming removed 0 bases at V and 0 bases at J, with 7 bases between. In germline, CDR1 is SGHRS, CDR2 YFSETQ. The chain's CDR3 is CASSLAVSSYNEQFF. The CDR3 nucleotides read TGCGCCAGCAGCTTGGCAGTCAGCTCCTACAATGAGCAGTTCTTC. Filled out from reference TRBV5-1 and TRBJ2-1, the complete variable domain reads KAGVTQTPRYLIKTRGQQVTLSCSPISGHRSVSWYQQTPGQGLQFLFEYFSETQRNKGNFPGRFSGRQFSNSRSEMNVSTLELGDSALYLCASSLAVSSYNEQFFGPGTRLTVL.

This clonotype was seen a handful of times. The V and J genes are TRBV7-2 and TRBJ1-1; D not resolved. There are 15 residues in the CDR3. Germline loops: CDR1 SGHTA, CDR2 FQGNSA. Trimming stripped 0 bases from V and 4 bases from J, with 12 bases between. CDR3: CASSLAGPLSTEAFF. CDR3 DNA sequence: TGTGCCAGCAGCTTAGCAGGTCCCTTGAGCACTGAAGCTTTCTTT.

This clonotype occurred a few times. The V and J genes are TRBV29-1 and TRBJ2-1, with D unresolved. V was trimmed by 3 bases and J by 3 bases, leaving 6 bases between them. CDR3 size: 12 residues. Germline CDR1 and CDR2: SQVTM and ANQGSEA. The CDR3 here is CSVDLLYNEQFF. The DNA of the CDR3 is TGCAGCGTTGATCTCCTCTACAATGAGCAGTTCTTC.

This clonotype was counted between two and nine times. This rearrangement joins TRBV7-9 to TRBJ2-1; D gene ambiguous. V was pared by 5 bases and J by 8 bases, with 7 bases between. CDR3 length: 11 residues. The germline V gene encodes CDR1 SEHNR and CDR2 FQNEAQ (reference sequence). Written as DNA, the CDR3 is TGTGCCAGCAGCCCCGTACATGAGCAGTTCTTC. It specifies CASSPVHEQFF.

This clonotype was seen more than once but under ten times. The V gene is TRBV25-1, the J gene TRBJ2-5; D is unresolved. The CDR3 extends over 14 amino acids. In germline, CDR1 is MGHDK, CDR2 SYGVNS. Deletions cut 4 bases from V and 4 bases from J, with 13 bases between. The CDR3 is CASSGRSGGETQYF. DNA of the CDR3: TGTGCCAGCAGTGGCCGTTCGGGTGGAGAGACCCAGTACTTC.

The chain uses TRBV3-1 and TRBJ2-4; D is unresolved. This CDR3 spans 15 amino acids. V was clipped by 5 bases and J by 0 bases, with 11 bases between them. CDR1 LGHDT and CDR2 YNNKEL come from the germline V gene (reference sequence). CDR3 protein: CASSSPLRAKNIQYF. Here the CDR3 DNA reads TGTGCCAGCAGCTCCCCGTTAAGAGCCAAAAACATTCAGTACTTC.

This clonotype showed up just a few times. The V and J genes are TRBV4-1 and TRBJ1-2; TRBD1 matches at 7 bases. Germline trimming cut 4 bases from V and 1 base from J; bases unmatched to any gene: 6. The CDR3 is made up of 15 amino acids. Germline CDR1 MGHRA, CDR2 YSYEKL. Here the CDR3 reads CASSPADRVNYGYTF. The CDR3 DNA reads as TGCGCCAGCAGCCCAGCTGACAGGGTTAACTATGGCTACACCTTC.

The chain combines TRBV7-2 with TRBJ1-5; D is unclear. The CDR3 has 15 amino acids. Trimming took 3 bases from V and 8 from J, leaving 17 bases between them. Germline V gives CDR1 SGHTA, CDR2 FQGNSA. CDR3 residues: CASSFRSLGGEPQHF. DNA for the CDR3: TGTGCCAGCAGCTTTCGCAGTCTGGGAGGAGAGCCCCAGCATTTT. Complete variable domain (other parts from reference TRBV7-2 and TRBJ1-5): GAGVSQSPSNKVTEKGKDVELRCDPISGHTALYWYRQSLGQGLEFLIYFQGNSAPDKSGLPSDRFSAERTGGSVSTLTIQRTQQEDSAVYLCASSFRSLGGEPQHFGDGTRLSIL.

This clonotype was detected a few times. The chain has TRBV6-1 and TRBJ1-6, with a possible D match to TRBD1 (5 bases). The CDR3 consists of 13 residues. V dropped 9 bases and J dropped 10 bases, with 16 bases sitting between them. Germline V CDR1 and CDR2: MNHNS, SASEGT. The CDR3 protein is CASAEQGGSPLHF. Written as DNA, the CDR3 is TGTGCCAGTGCGGAGCAGGGAGGGTCACCCCTCCACTTT.

Only a few counts were recorded for this clonotype. The DNA of the CDR3 is TGCGCCAGCAGCTTAATGACCCCCTACGAGCAGTACTTC. Amino acids: CASSLMTPYEQYF. J is TRBJ2-7 and V is TRBV5-1; D is undetermined. V dropped 2 bases and J dropped 2 bases, with 8 bases sitting between them. The CDR3 sequence is 13 residues long. Germline CDR1 is SGHRS and CDR2 is YFSETQ.

The chain uses TRBV6-1 and TRBJ1-2; 7 positions match TRBD1. Trimming took 5 bases from V and 3 from J; bases not matched to a gene: 3. The germline gives CDR1 MNHNS, CDR2 SASEGT. CDR3 length equals 13 residues. CDR3 loop: CASSKRGHYGYTF. The CDR3 region has the DNA TGTGCCAGCAGTAAGAGGGGGCACTATGGCTACACCTTC.

This clonotype has just a few counts. This rearrangement joins TRBV15 to TRBJ2-2; D possibly corresponds to TRBD2 (7 bases). The CDR3 runs 20 residues. V was clipped by 2 bases and J by 0 bases, with 22 bases between them. Germline-derived CDR1 and CDR2 are LNHNV and YYDKDF (reference sequence). The CDR3, as DNA: TGTGCCACCAGCAGATCAATGTTACGGGGGGCTCCCGCGAACACCGGGGAGCTGTTTTTT. Translating gives CATSRSMLRGAPANTGELFF.

The chain uses TRBV7-2 and TRBJ2-7; D is uncertain. CDR1 is SGHTA and CDR2 is FQGNSA in the germline V gene. The CDR3 runs 14 residues. V was trimmed by 8 bases and J by 0 bases, leaving 14 bases between them. The CDR3 DNA follows: TGTGCCAGCGCTCGTTGGGCGTCCTCCTACGAGCAGTACTTC. This codes for CASARWASSYEQYF.

The table lists this clonotype with a few counts. The gene calls are TRBV5-1 and TRBJ1-1; D ambiguous. The V and J ends lost 0 bases and 10 bases respectively, with 13 bases between them. CDR1 is SGHRS and CDR2 is YFSETQ in the germline V gene. The CDR3 length is 13 residues. The CDR3 region is CASSLATPGGAFF. CDR3 coding DNA: TGCGCCAGCAGCTTGGCCACTCCAGGTGGAGCTTTCTTT.

This clonotype was seen a handful of times. CDR3 nucleotide sequence: TGTGCCAGCAGCGTGGGCATAAACATGAACACTGAAGCTTTCTTT. Amino acid sequence: CASSVGINMNTEAFF. The chain is built from TRBV9 and TRBJ1-1, with no clear D. Germline V lookup: CDR1 SGDLS, CDR2 YYNGEE. The CDR3 totals 15 residues. V was clipped by 2 bases and J by 0 bases, with 11 bases between them.